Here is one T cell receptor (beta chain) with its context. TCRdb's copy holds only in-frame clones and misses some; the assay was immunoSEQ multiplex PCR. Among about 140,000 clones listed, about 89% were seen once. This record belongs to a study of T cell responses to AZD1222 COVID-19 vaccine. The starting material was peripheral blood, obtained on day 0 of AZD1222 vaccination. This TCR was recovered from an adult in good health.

The CDR3 region is CSVGAGLNQPQHF. The CDR3 coding sequence is TGCAGCGTTGGGGCAGGCCTAAATCAGCCCCAGCATTTT. This chain uses TRBV29-1 with TRBJ1-5; no clear D. V was shortened by 4 bases and J by 4 bases, with 11 bases between the two germline ends. Germline V gene data show CDR1 as SQVTM and CDR2 as ANQGSEA. The CDR3 length is 13 residues.